Listed here are 20 T cell receptor beta chains from one sample, sequenced in a study of blood T cell repertoires in COVID-19 (TCRdb year 2020). The library relied on the immunoSEQ multiplex PCR assay. TCRdb re-hosts the immuneACCESS table, in-frame sequences only. Its copies lack some clones; in the studies checked, an unresolved V gene accounts for under half of them, and the cause for the rest is not known. The sample records about 86,000 clones, around 80% of which are singletons. The ten largest clones take up more than 25% of the sample. The sample comprised peripheral blood. The source of these receptors is a woman at least 80 years old with active or convalescent COVID-19.

This sequence joins TRBV5-6 and TRBJ1-6; D is uncertain. The ends were cut back, 5 bases at V and 0 bases at J, with 12 bases in the middle. The CDR3 has 16 residues. Looked up from germline, CDR1 is SGHDT and CDR2 is YYEEEE. The CDR3 DNA sequence: TGTGCCAGCAGATATCGTTACAGCTCCTATAATTCACCCCTCCACTTT. Protein: CASRYRYSSYNSPLHF.

The V gene is TRBV6-5, the J gene TRBJ1-1; D uncertain. Trimming took 10 bases from V and 0 from J, leaving 18 bases between them. The CDR3 length is 15 residues. CDR1 MNHEY and CDR2 SVGAGI come from the germline V gene. CDR3 amino acids: CAINPPGSVNTEAFF. DNA for the CDR3: TGTGCCATCAATCCGCCCGGGTCCGTGAACACTGAAGCTTTCTTT.

The rearrangement uses TRBV11-2 and TRBJ2-1; a weak D match, TRBD1 (5 bases). In germline, CDR1 is SGHAT, CDR2 FQNNGV. This CDR3 spans 14 amino acids. With 0 bases removed from V and 16 bases from J, the gap between germline ends came to 19 bases. CDR3 amino acids: CASSLDRRQGGQFF. The CDR3 DNA reads as TGTGCCAGCAGCTTAGATCGAAGGCAGGGCGGACAATTCTTC. Full variable domain (remainder filled in from reference TRBV11-2 and TRBJ2-1): EAGVAQSPRYKIIEKRQSVAFWCNPISGHATLYWYQQILGQGPKLLIQFQNNGVVDDSQLPKDRFSAERLKGVDSTLKIQPAKLEDSAVYLCASSLDRRQGGQFFGPGTRLTVL.

This chain joins TRBV11-2 and TRBJ1-1, with a weak D call TRBD1 (6 bases). The CDR3 runs to 13 residues. Germline values: CDR1 SGHAT, CDR2 FQNNGV. Trimming left V 0 bases short and J 8 bases short, with 10 bases between. The CDR3 is CASSLEWGLEAFF. CDR3 nucleotides: TGTGCCAGCAGCTTAGAATGGGGGCTCGAAGCTTTCTTT.

The chain joins TRBV28 to TRBJ2-7; D is perhaps TRBD2 (6 bases). The V end was cut by 6 bases, the J end by 7 bases, with 22 bases between. CDR3 length equals 15 residues. Germline CDR1 MDHEN, CDR2 SYDVKM. The CDR3 DNA follows: TGTGCCAGCAGACTCACAGGTGACGGGGGAAGGGAGCAGTACTTC. Protein sequence: CASRLTGDGGREQYF. The entire variable domain, with the rest obtained from reference TRBV28 and TRBJ2-7, is as follows: DVKVTQSSRYLVKRTGEKVFLECVQDMDHENMFWYRQDPGLGLRLIYFSYDVKMKEKGDIPEGYSVSREKKERFSLILESASTNQTSMYLCASRLTGDGGREQYFGPGTRLTVT.

V and J are TRBV2 and TRBJ2-7; D ambiguous. Germline loops: CDR1 SNHLY, CDR2 FYNNEI. Trimming shortened V by 4 bases and J by 2 bases, and 9 bases separated the two germline ends. The CDR3 sequence is 13 residues long. CDR3 DNA: TGTGCCAGCAGTGTCGTGCTAGCCTACGAGCAGTACTTC. Its translation: CASSVVLAYEQYF.

The V and J genes are TRBV5-1 and TRBJ2-1; 10 bases align to TRBD1. Unmatched junction bases numbered 5, after V lost 3 bases and J lost 8 bases. The CDR3 is 14 amino acids. Germline assignment: CDR1 SGHRS and CDR2 YFSETQ. CDR3 amino acids: CASSSRQGADEQFF. CDR3 nucleotide sequence: TGCGCCAGCAGCTCCAGACAGGGGGCTGATGAGCAGTTCTTC.

This chain connects TRBV7-9 to TRBJ1-1, with D unresolved. The germline V gene encodes CDR1 SEHNR and CDR2 FQNEAQ (reference sequence). With 1 base removed from V and 4 bases from J, the gap between germline ends came to 13 bases. This CDR3 has 15 amino acids. The CDR3 is CASSLGGSPSTEAFF. The CDR3 DNA reads TGTGCCAGCAGCTTAGGAGGGTCCCCGAGCACTGAAGCTTTCTTT.

The J gene is TRBJ1-6, the V gene TRBV2; D possibly corresponds to TRBD1 (5 bases). The germline V and J ends were trimmed by 4 bases and 11 bases, with 15 bases remaining between them. The CDR3 runs to 14 residues. Germline lookup yields CDR1 SNHLY and CDR2 FYNNEI. CDR3 coding DNA: TGTGCCAGCAGTGGGTCGGGGGAACGAGCACCCCTCCACTTT. Protein product: CASSGSGERAPLHF.

V gene TRBV15 combines with J gene TRBJ2-6; possible D gene TRBD1, 7 bases. CDR3 length equals 20 residues. Trimming stripped 8 bases from V and 2 bases from J, with 28 bases between. Germline CDR1 LNHNV, CDR2 YYDKDF (reference sequence). For the CDR3, the DNA is TGTGCCACCGAGTTTGGGAGGCCGGGCCAGGGGGTGGCTGGGGCCAACGTCCTGACTTTC. This gives the protein CATEFGRPGQGVAGANVLTF.

V usage is TRBV6-2 or TRBV6-3 and J usage is TRBJ2-2; D possibly corresponds to TRBD2 (5 bases). The V gene lost 6 bases and the J gene lost 4 bases, with 12 bases spanning the gap. Per germline, CDR1 MNHEY and CDR2 SVGEGT. The CDR3 totals 14 residues. The CDR3 DNA reads TGTGCCAGCAGCTCGTTCGCGGGCACCGGGGAGCTGTTTTTT. This encodes CASSSFAGTGELFF.

To note about this clone: At the DNA level, this CDR3 is encoded by other sequences in the same sample as well. The CDR3 reads CASTTGRNSNQPQHF. The DNA of the CDR3 is TGTGCCAGCACCACGGGGAGAAATAGCAATCAGCCCCAGCATTTT. The rearrangement uses TRBV28 and TRBJ1-5; D unresolved. Germline assignment: CDR1 MDHEN and CDR2 SYDVKM. Trimming cost V 7 bases and J 0 bases, with 13 bases left between them. The CDR3 spans 15 residues.

This sequence joins TRBV11-2 and TRBJ2-2, with a weak D call TRBD1 (6 bases). CDR1 is SGHAT and CDR2 is FQNNGV in the germline V gene. This CDR3 is built from 15 residues. V shed 5 bases and J shed 5 bases, with 15 bases lying between them. The CDR3 is CASSEDRLLTGELFF. DNA of the CDR3: TGTGCCAGCAGCGAAGACAGGCTTCTGACCGGGGAGCTGTTTTTT.

This clone was seen more than once but under ten times. V gene TRBV6-4 combines with J gene TRBJ2-7; 9 bases align to TRBD2. The CDR3 totals 17 residues. J gave up 3 bases and V 3 bases, and 12 bases lay outside the gene matches. Germline V lookup: CDR1 MRHNA, CDR2 SNTAGT. CDR3 in amino acids: CASSDDTEREEDYEQYF. DNA for the CDR3: TGTGCCAGCAGTGATGACACCGAGCGGGAGGAAGACTACGAGCAGTACTTC.

In this sample, this clone turned up once. The CDR3 DNA sequence: TGTGCCAGCAGGAATACCGCGACAACCTTTGGCTACACCTTC. Its protein product is CASRNTATTFGYTF. This chain connects TRBV6-5 to TRBJ1-2; D gene ambiguous. Germline V gene sequence: CDR1 MNHEY, CDR2 SVGAGI. Trimming left V 6 bases short and J 7 bases short, with 18 bases between. The CDR3 is 14 amino acids.

The chain uses TRBV3-1 (or the pseudogene TRBV3-2) and TRBJ2-2; 10 positions agree with TRBD1. J lost 3 bases, V lost 2 bases, and 3 bases had no gene match. Germline assignment: CDR1 LGHDT and CDR2 YNNKEL (reference sequence). The CDR3 totals 16 residues. Here the CDR3 reads CASSQRDRGHTGELFF. CDR3 nucleotide sequence: TGTGCCAGCAGCCAACGCGACAGGGGGCACACCGGGGAGCTGTTTTTT.

V and J are TRBV19 and TRBJ1-2; the match to TRBD1 covers 8 bases. The CDR3 is made up of 13 amino acids. V gave up 6 bases and J gave up 3 bases; unmatched junction bases: 3. Germline V gene lookup returns CDR1 LNHDA and CDR2 SQIVND (reference sequence). The DNA for the CDR3 is TGTGCCAGTAGCCAGACAGGGGACTATGGCTACACCTTC. Amino acids: CASSQTGDYGYTF.

This sequence joins TRBV20-1 and TRBJ1-1; a possible D gene is TRBD1 (5 bases). This CDR3 spans 11 amino acids. Trimming cost V 1 base and J 11 bases, with 11 bases left between them. Germline loops: CDR1 DFQATT, CDR2 SNEGSKA (reference sequence). The CDR3 spells CSARGGVWAFF. The CDR3 DNA sequence: TGCAGTGCTAGAGGGGGGGTTTGGGCTTTCTTT.

The chain is built from TRBV12-3 or TRBV12-4 and TRBJ1-2; no definite D call. The V gene lost 1 base and the J gene lost 4 bases, with 7 bases spanning the gap. CDR3 size: 13 residues. Written as DNA, the CDR3 is TGTGCCAGCAGTTTAGGAGGGTTCTATGGCTACACCTTC. This sequence encodes CASSLGGFYGYTF.

As to this clone: At one end the junction does not follow the germline gene, possibly because of a read error. The V call is TRBV19, the J call TRBJ1-5; unclear D gene. Germline lookup yields CDR1 LNHDA and CDR2 SQIVND (reference sequence). The CDR3 contains 15 residues. The CDR3 sequence: CASSIDGQGNQPQHF. The CDR3 DNA follows: TGTGCCAGCAGTATAGATGGGCAGGGCAATCAGCCCCAGCATTTT.